These T cell receptor beta chains were read from a single sample in a study of circulating and synovial CD4+ cells in juvenile arthritis. Using immunoSEQ multiplex PCR, the repertoire was profiled, and TCRdb retains in-frame clones only, with some absent. The table lists around 31,000 clones, just under 97% of them singletons, with 0.15% to 0.2% in the top ten. The sample comprised CD4+ T cells from blood. These receptors originate from a human donor with juvenile idiopathic arthritis. Each CDR3 is given with its conserved first and last residue. The D gene is left open where the match is weak. Expanded clones get a size class; other rows say once, few or many, or leave the size out.

j_gene	d_gene	v_gene	abundance	CDR3aa	CDR3nt
TRBJ1-1	-	TRBV7-3	-	CASSQRGGSTEAFF	TGTGCCAGCAGCCAAAGGGGGGGAAGCACTGAAGCTTTCTTT
TRBJ2-1	-	TRBV2	-	CASRLEQFF	TGTGCCAGCCGACTTGAGCAGTTCTTC
TRBJ2-5	-	TRBV5-1	-	CASSQHSTGIRTQYF	TGCGCCAGCAGCCAGCACAGTACAGGTATTCGGACCCAGTACTTC
TRBJ1-5	TRBD1	TRBV6-6	-	CASSRTGDSNQPQHF	TGTGCCAGCAGCCGTACAGGGGATAGCAATCAGCCCCAGCATTTT
TRBJ2-5	TRBD2	TRBV28	-	CASSPLAGTSGQETQYF	TGTGCCAGCAGTCCACTGGCCGGGACTAGCGGACAAGAGACCCAGTACTTC
TRBJ1-3	-	TRBV6-5	few	CASSEQGGNTIYF	TGTGCCAGCAGCGAACAGGGTGGAAACACCATATATTTT
TRBJ2-5	-	TRBV30	-	CAWSPGGTLETQYF	TGTGCCTGGAGCCCCGGGGGAACCTTGGAGACCCAGTACTTC
TRBJ1-2	-	TRBV28	-	CASSLRGGRGGYGYTF	TGTGCCAGCAGTTTAAGGGGGGGGAGAGGGGGCTATGGCTACACCTTC
TRBJ2-3	TRBD1	TRBV18	-	CASSQDRVSTDTQYF	TGTGCCAGCTCCCAAGACAGGGTCAGCACAGATACGCAGTATTTT
TRBJ1-3	-	TRBV9	-	CASSVEGRQVSGNTIYF	TGTGCCAGCAGCGTAGAAGGGAGACAGGTCTCTGGAAACACCATATATTTT
TRBJ1-1	-	TRBV5-1	-	CASSLGIALNTEAFF	TGCGCCAGCAGCTTGGGAATAGCACTGAACACTGAAGCTTTCTTT